The entry that follows covers one T cell receptor (beta chain) sequence. Its target antigen remains unknown. No per-base quality is available; no much larger clone lies one base away. Based on the germline V gene, the CDR1 and CDR2 sequences are MNHEY and SVGAGI. The trim is 4 bases for V and 7 bases for J, with a gap of 17 bases between the germline ends. The CDR3 sequence holds 16 residues, the cysteine and phenylalanine included. Only CDR3 DNA remains: 48 bases, in frame from the first base. The sample originates from a study of blood T cell repertoires in COVID-19 (dated by TCRdb to about 2020). Regarding the study in general: Samples covering the acute and convalescent phases of COVID-19 were provided by collaborators in the United States, Italy and Spain. Sample metadata almost always included a de-identified subject ID, COVID-19 status, age in years and sex. Where available, HLA class I and class II types were obtained from metadata supplied by the sample provider rather than from assay-based typing. The dataset comprised deeply sampled blood TCRbeta repertoires from subjects exposed to, actively infected with, or recovered from COVID-19. The material from the prospective study consisted of cDNA or gDNA derived from T cells, B-cell-depleted T cells, or PBMCs. The repertoires were made available in a free public database intended to serve as a resource for research on the immune response to SARS-CoV-2. The samples were drawn from two sources: the first 160 participants of the ongoing ImmuneRACE study, and 1,254 subjects contributed by 6 global collaborators. General findings and caveats noted by the study authors: The quantity of clinical and demographic metadata differed by source and by participant and was supplied without curation.

TCRbeta CDR3 regions were amplified from genomic DNA by means of the immunoSEQ Assay, a bias-controlled multiplex PCR. As for the authors' bioinformatics: Within the assay, amplification of reference gene primers was used to estimate how many nucleated cells each sample contained. To quantify the absolute abundance of each unique TCRbeta CDR3 rearrangement, sequence reads were collapsed and filtered. For each sample, productive Simpson clonality was calculated as the square root of Simpson's diversity index over productive rearrangements. Not all clones reach the TCRdb copy of this immuneACCESS table, which keeps in-frame sequences only. Checked studies attribute under half of the gap to unresolved V genes and leave the rest unexplained. D and trimming were read from the DNA, whereas the V and J calls and clone size are those reported in that table. For this sample there are 200,000 or so clones; 84% appear just once. Less than 9.5% of the sample is held by the ten biggest clonotypes.

In the prospective study, participants were 18 to 89 years old, resided in about two dozen geographic areas of the United States, and were enrolled through a virtual design. To assign participants to cohorts, the prospective study relied on clinical history that participants themselves reported in a screening survey and a study questionnaire. For ImmuneRACE Cohort 3, a participant was defined as recovered based on two consecutive negative NP/OP PCR tests, clearance by a healthcare professional, or resolution of symptoms. In the prospective study, mobile phlebotomists collected whole blood, serum and a nasopharyngeal or oropharyngeal swab from each participant. Prospective study participants could optionally give additional blood draws and questionnaires over a 2-month period. Blood samples from the prospective study were shipped frozen or at room temperature prior to DNA extraction.

Here the chain combines TRBV6-5 and TRBJ1-6; the D gene lacks a confident call. Sequences were obtained from PBMCs or T cells enriched from blood (not recorded which). The TCR was taken from a man aged 35 to 55 who had recovered from COVID-19. The encoded CDR3 is CASSSRVRMRNSPLHF. The DNA is as follows: TGTGCCAGCAGTTCCCGCGTCAGGATGCGAAATTCACCCCTCCACTTT.